The rows below give T cell receptor beta chains drawn from one sample of a study of cytomegalovirus exposure and HLA in healthy donors. Libraries were prepared by immunoSEQ multiplex PCR; TCRdb keeps only in-frame clonotypes and omits some of them. The sample lists 150,000 or so clones, about 83% seen once, with 4% in the top ten. Input material: PBMCs. These receptors all come from a woman aged 35 to 49 in good health and CMV-seronegative. Each CDR3 is given with its conserved first and last residue.

v_call	cdr3_aa
TRBV29-1	CSVVVSGTEAFF
TRBV28	CASSDGQALGGYTF
TRBV5-6	CASSLVRGQRWDYGYTF
TRBV5-1	CASSLEEASYEQYF
TRBV5-1	CASSLPRDSLDEQFF
TRBV11-2	CASSAGTSGQETQYF
TRBV5-4	CASSSQQGNNYGYTF
TRBV11-3	CASSIGANQPQHF
TRBV10-3	CAISEQISGTDTQYF
TRBV9	CASSVQGGDQPQHF
TRBV5-8	CASSPGTAPGDYNEQFF
TRBV5-4	CASSLLGAGEQYF
TRBV5-1	CASQAGLGEETQYF
TRBV5-1	CASRLAGSSYNEQFF
TRBV6-1	CASGQEGGGQPQHF
TRBV5-4	CASSPRIDVDGEQFF
TRBV2	CASRETGGGLFIQYF
TRBV27	CASSLSREGNTEAFF
TRBV11-2	CASSLHPGGNEQYF
TRBV29-1	CSVGVGLLPTDTQYF
TRBV5-4	CASSLSTNTDTQYF
TRBV5-1	CASSLVAGTEAFF
TRBV10-3	CAISDRDSPSNYGYTF
TRBV6-1	CASSDRGPTNEKLFF
TRBV18	CASSPTGTGAFGEQYF
TRBV11-3	CASARGTYNEQFF
TRBV27	CASSPSSLYAYEQYF
TRBV29-1	CSVVNRAGVGNEQFF
TRBV5-1	CASSRGQTNTEAFF
TRBV7-9	CASSQQGPPYNEQFF
TRBV10-2	CASKPGGSTGELFF
TRBV27	CASSPTTSGNTIYF
TRBV6-5	CASSYDTYQPQHF
TRBV5-1	CASSFSGLAGDPNTGELFF
TRBV23-1	CASSQSAREANAIGTQYF
TRBV11-3	CASRVVGSDTQYF
TRBV6-1	CASSRQGKDGYGYTF
TRBV6-1	CASSPDGDYGYTF
TRBV5-1	CASSPQLAGVLVRETQYF
TRBV9	CASSRGGAGGTDTQYF